These T cell receptor beta chains were read from a single sample in a study of long-term antiretroviral therapy in people with HIV. The table came from immunoSEQ multiplex PCR; TCRdb's copy has only in-frame clones and leaves some out. Counted here are about 23,000 clones, over 70% occurring once; the ten biggest clones make up about 15%. The sample here was unsorted PBMCs, taken roughly 4.5 years after starting antiretroviral therapy. The receptors here all came from a man aged 25-45 years with HIV. CDR3s include the opening cysteine and the closing phenylalanine or tryptophan. The order of the fields is CDR3 protein, V gene.

CDR3: CASSPSGQTQYF
V: TRBV18

CDR3: CASSTGQGGIQYF
V: TRBV21-1

CDR3: CSAIRGYEQYF
V: TRBV29-1

CDR3: CASSPGTLGFQETQYF
V: TRBV5-1

CDR3: CASPSRGTGELFF
V: TRBV7-9

CDR3: CASSITGGPSYEQYF
V: TRBV9

CDR3: CATSRTGFEQYF
V: TRBV15

CDR3: CSGQGARTEAFF
V: TRBV29-1

CDR3: CASSIGGGIFAGELFF
V: TRBV19

CDR3: CASSLALAGSSYEQYF
V: TRBV7-9

CDR3: CASSPARYTDTQYF
V: TRBV11-1

CDR3: CASSQDTLGRTIYF
V: TRBV27

CDR3: CAWSLVAWTQYF
V: TRBV30

CDR3: CASSDLEWGRRDYGYTF
V: TRBV6-4

CDR3: CASSLVGQGKGYEQYF
V: TRBV7-9

CDR3: CATQTSGGANEQFF
V: TRBV10-3

CDR3: CASSLGQGAGNTIYF
V: TRBV7-9

CDR3: CASRQGPETQYF
V: TRBV6-6

CDR3: CASSLNPSSYNSPLHF
V: TRBV7-3

CDR3: CASSPDSPGGEKLFF
V: TRBV4-2

CDR3: CASSISRISYEQYF
V: TRBV19

CDR3: CAWSATGLSSYNEQFF
V: TRBV30

CDR3: CASSHWGNTIYF
V: TRBV4-2

CDR3: CASGPPGPSGNYEQYF
V: TRBV12-5

CDR3: CASSAAGPYEQYF
V: TRBV6-1

CDR3: CASSISPLAGPYEQYF
V: TRBV5-4

CDR3: CATHGRAGDTYEQYF
V: TRBV19

CDR3: CASSERSGNTIYF
V: TRBV10-2

CDR3: CASRLAGENEQYF
V: TRBV2

CDR3: CASSVETGAGEQYF
V: TRBV9

CDR3: CASTRTSGGVDTQYF
V: TRBV7-9

CDR3: CASSLGPQGIYEQYF
V: TRBV5-4

CDR3: CASSLMGGGRSSYEQYF
V: TRBV7-2

CDR3: CASRLGTASGEKLFF
V: TRBV5-1

CDR3: CASSPARGYTEAFF
V: TRBV11-2

CDR3: CSATGTGSGANVLTF
V: TRBV29-1

CDR3: CASSLDFGGYEQYF
V: TRBV7-9